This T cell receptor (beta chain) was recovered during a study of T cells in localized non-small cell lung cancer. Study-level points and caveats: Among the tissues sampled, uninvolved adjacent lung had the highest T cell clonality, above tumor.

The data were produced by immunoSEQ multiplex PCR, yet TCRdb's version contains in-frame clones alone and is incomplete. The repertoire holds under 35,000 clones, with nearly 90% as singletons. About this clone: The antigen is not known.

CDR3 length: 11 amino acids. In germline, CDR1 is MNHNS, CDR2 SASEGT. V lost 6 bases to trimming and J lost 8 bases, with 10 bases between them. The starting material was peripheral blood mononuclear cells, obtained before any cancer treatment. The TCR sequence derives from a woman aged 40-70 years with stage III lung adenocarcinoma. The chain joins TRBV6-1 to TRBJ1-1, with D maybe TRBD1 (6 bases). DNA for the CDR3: TGTGCCAGCAGCGGACAGAGGGAAGCTTTCTTT. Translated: CASSGQREAFF.